Shown below are 2 T cell receptor beta chains from a single sample sequenced in a study of blood T cell repertoires in COVID-19. Libraries were prepared by immunoSEQ multiplex PCR; TCRdb keeps only in-frame clonotypes and omits some of them. The table has almost 250,000 clones, about 89% seen once; the top ten hold 1.5% to 2%. Sample: peripheral blood. These receptors were obtained from a woman aged 55-70 years who had recovered from COVID-19.

This sequence joins TRBV18 and TRBJ1-1; no clear D gene. This CDR3 is 15 amino acids long. Germline V gene lookup returns CDR1 KGHSH and CDR2 LQKENI. Trimming cost V 3 bases and J 0 bases, with 11 bases left between them. The CDR3 nucleotides are TGTGCCAGCTCACCCTCAGGTCTTATGAACACTGAAGCTTTCTTT. Its protein is CASSPSGLMNTEAFF.

J is TRBJ2-5 and V is TRBV19, with D possibly TRBD1 on 7 matching bases. Germline values: CDR1 LNHDA, CDR2 SQIVND (reference sequence). Trimming removed 2 bases from V and 5 bases from J, with 12 bases in between. This CDR3 spans 14 amino acids. The CDR3 here is CASSIQQGRETQYF. CDR3 DNA: TGTGCCAGTAGTATACAACAGGGGAGGGAGACCCAGTACTTC.